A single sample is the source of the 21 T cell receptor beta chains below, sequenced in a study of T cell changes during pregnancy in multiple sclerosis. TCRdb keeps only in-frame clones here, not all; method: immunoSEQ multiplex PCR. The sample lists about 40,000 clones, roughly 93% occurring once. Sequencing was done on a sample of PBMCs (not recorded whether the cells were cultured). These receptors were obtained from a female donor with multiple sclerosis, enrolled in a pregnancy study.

CDR3 region: CASSLAQGAYEQYF. The DNA of the CDR3 is TGCGCCAGCAGCTTGGCACAGGGGGCCTACGAGCAGTACTTC. The chain couples TRBV5-1 to TRBJ2-7; 8 nucleotides match TRBD1. CDR1 is SGHRS and CDR2 is YFSETQ in the germline V gene. Unmatched junction bases numbered 1, after V lost 0 bases and J lost 2 bases. CDR3 size: 14 residues.

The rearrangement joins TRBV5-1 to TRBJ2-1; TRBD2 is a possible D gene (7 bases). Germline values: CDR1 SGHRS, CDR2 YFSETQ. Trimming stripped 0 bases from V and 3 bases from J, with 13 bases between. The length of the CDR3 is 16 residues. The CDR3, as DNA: TGCGCCAGCAGCTTGGAGGGGGGGCGCAGCTACAATGAGCAGTTCTTC. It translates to CASSLEGGRSYNEQFF.

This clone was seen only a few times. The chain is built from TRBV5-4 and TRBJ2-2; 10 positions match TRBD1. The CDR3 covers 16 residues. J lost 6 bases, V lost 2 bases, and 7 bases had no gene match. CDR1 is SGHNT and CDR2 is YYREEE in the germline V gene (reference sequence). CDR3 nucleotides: TGTGCCAGCAGCTTAGCCGGGACAGGGGACTCCGGGGAGCTGTTTTTT. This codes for CASSLAGTGDSGELFF.

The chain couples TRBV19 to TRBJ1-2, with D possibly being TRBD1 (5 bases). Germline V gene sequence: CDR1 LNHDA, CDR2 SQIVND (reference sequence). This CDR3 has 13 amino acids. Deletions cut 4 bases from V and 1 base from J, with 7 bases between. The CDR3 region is CASSNRLNYGYTF. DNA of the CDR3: TGTGCCAGTAGTAACAGGCTTAACTATGGCTACACCTTC.

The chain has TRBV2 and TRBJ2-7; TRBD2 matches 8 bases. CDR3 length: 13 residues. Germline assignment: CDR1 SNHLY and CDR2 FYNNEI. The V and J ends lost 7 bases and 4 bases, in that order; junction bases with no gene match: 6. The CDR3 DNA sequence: TGTGCCAGCACCCCACTAGCGGTATACGAGCAGTACTTC. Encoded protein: CASTPLAVYEQYF.

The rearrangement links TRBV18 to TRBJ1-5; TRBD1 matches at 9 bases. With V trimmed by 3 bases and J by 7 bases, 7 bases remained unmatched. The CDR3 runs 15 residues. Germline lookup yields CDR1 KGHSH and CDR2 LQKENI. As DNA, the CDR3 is TGTGCCAGCTCACCGCCGGGACAGGGAGGGCAGCCCCAGCATTTT. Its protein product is CASSPPGQGGQPQHF.

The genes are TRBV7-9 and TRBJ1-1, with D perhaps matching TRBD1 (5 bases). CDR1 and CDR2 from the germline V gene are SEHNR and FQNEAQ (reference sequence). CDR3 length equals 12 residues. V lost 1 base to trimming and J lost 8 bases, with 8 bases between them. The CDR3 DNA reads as TGTGCCAGCAGCTTAGTGGGGCCGGAAGCTTTCTTT. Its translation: CASSLVGPEAFF. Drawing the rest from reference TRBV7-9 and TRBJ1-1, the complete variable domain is DTGVSQNPRHKITKRGQNVTFRCDPISEHNRLYWYRQTLGQGPEFLTYFQNEAQLEKSRLLSDRFSAERPKGSFSTLEIQRTEQGDSAMYLCASSLVGPEAFFGQGTRLTVV.

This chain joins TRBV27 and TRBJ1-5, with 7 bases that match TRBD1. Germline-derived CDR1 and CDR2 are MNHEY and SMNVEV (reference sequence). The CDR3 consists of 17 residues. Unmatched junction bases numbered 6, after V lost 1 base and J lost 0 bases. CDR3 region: CASSLLSGTASNQPQHF. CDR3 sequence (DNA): TGTGCCAGCAGTTTATTGTCCGGGACAGCTAGCAATCAGCCCCAGCATTTT.

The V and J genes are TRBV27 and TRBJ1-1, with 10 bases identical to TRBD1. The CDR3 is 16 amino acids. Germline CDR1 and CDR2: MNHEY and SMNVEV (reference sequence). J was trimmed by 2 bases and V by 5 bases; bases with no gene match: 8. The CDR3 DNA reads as TGTGCCAGCAGTGCGGACAGGGGGAGTGGTAACACTGAAGCTTTCTTT. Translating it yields CASSADRGSGNTEAFF.

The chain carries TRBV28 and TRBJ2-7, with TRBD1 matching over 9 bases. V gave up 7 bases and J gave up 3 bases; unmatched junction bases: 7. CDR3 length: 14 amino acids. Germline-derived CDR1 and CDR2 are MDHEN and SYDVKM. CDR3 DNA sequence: TGTGCCAGCAAGGACAGGGGACAAGTCTACGAGCAGTACTTC. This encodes CASKDRGQVYEQYF.

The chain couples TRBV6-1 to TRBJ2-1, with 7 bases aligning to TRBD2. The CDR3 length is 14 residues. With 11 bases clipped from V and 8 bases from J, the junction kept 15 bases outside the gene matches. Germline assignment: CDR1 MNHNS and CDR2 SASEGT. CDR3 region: CAAGGEGRVDEQFF. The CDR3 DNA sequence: TGTGCCGCAGGTGGGGAGGGCCGGGTGGATGAGCAGTTCTTC.

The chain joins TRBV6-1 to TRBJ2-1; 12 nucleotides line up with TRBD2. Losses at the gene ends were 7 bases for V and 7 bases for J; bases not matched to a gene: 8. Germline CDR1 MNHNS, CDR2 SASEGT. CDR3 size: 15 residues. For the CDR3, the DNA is TGTGCCAGCAACAGACTAGCGGGAGAGGGAAATGAGCAGTTCTTC. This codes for CASNRLAGEGNEQFF.

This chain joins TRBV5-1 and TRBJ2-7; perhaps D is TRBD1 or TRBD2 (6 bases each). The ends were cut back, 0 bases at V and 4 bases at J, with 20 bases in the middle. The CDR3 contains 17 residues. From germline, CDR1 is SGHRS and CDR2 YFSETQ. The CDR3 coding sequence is TGCGCCAGCAGCTTGGTCCGGGGGTCAGGGGCGGGTTACGAGCAGTACTTC. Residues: CASSLVRGSGAGYEQYF.

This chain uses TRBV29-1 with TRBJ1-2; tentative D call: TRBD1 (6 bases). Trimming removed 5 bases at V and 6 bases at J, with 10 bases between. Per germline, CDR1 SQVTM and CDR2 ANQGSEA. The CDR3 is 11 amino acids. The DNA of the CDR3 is TGCAGCGTTTTCCGGGACAATGGCTACACCTTC. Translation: CSVFRDNGYTF. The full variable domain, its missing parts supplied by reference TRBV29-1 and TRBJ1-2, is SAVISQKPSRDICQRGTSLTIQCQVDSQVTMMFWYRQQPGQSLTLIATANQGSEATYESGFVIDKFPISRPNLTFSTLTVSNMSPEDSSIYLCSVFRDNGYTFGSGTRLTVV.

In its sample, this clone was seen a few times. The CDR3 DNA follows: TGTGCCAGCGGGGTGGTTACTCCCTACGAGCAGTACTTC. Its protein is CASGVVTPYEQYF. The chain carries TRBV11-2 and TRBJ2-7; D not resolved. The CDR3 has 13 amino acids. Germline V gene data show CDR1 as SGHAT and CDR2 as FQNNGV. The V end was cut by 8 bases, the J end by 2 bases, with 13 bases between.

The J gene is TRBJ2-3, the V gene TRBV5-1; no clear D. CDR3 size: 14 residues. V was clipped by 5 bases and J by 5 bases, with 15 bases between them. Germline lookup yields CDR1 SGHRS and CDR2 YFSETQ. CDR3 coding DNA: TGCGCCAGCAGGGGGTCTTTATCAGGAGATACGCAGTATTTT. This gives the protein CASRGSLSGDTQYF.

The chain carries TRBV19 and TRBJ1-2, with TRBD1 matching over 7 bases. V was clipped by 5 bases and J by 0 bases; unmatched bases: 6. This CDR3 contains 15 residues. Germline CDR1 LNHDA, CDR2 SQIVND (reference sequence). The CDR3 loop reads CASSGQGGANYGYTF. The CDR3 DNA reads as TGTGCCAGTAGTGGCCAGGGGGGGGCTAACTATGGCTACACCTTC.

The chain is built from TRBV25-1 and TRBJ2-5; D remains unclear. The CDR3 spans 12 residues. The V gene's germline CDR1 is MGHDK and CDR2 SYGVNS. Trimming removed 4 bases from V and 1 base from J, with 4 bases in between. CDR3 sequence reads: CASSVSQETQYF. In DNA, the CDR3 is TGTGCCAGCAGTGTGAGCCAAGAGACCCAGTACTTC.

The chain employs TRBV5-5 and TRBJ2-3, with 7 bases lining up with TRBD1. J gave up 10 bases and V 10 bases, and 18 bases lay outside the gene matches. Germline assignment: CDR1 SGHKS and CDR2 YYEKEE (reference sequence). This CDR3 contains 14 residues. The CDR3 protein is CASEGAAKVSAQYF. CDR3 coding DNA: TGTGCCTCCGAGGGGGCAGCCAAAGTGAGTGCGCAGTATTTT. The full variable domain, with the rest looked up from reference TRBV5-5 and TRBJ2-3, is DAGVTQSPTHLIKTRGQQVTLRCSPISGHKSVSWYQQVLGQGPQFIFQYYEKEERGRGNFPDRFSARQFPNYSSELNVNALLLGDSALYLCASEGAAKVSAQYFGPGTRLTVL.

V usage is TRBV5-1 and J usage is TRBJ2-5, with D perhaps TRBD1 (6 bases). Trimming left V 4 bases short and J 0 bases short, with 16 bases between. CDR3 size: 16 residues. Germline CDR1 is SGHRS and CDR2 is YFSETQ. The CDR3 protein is CASSKDSAVYQETQYF. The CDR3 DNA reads TGCGCCAGCAGCAAGGACAGCGCTGTGTACCAAGAGACCCAGTACTTC. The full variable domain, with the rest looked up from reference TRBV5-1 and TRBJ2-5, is KAGVTQTPRYLIKTRGQQVTLSCSPISGHRSVSWYQQTPGQGLQFLFEYFSETQRNKGNFPGRFSGRQFSNSRSEMNVSTLELGDSALYLCASSKDSAVYQETQYFGPGTRLLVL.

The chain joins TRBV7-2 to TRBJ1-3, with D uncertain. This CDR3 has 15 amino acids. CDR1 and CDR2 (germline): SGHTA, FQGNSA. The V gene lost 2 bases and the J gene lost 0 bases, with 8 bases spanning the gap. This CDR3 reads CASSLSRTSGNTIYF. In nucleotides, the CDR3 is TGTGCCAGCAGCTTATCTCGGACCTCTGGAAACACCATATATTTT. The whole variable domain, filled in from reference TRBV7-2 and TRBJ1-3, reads GAGVSQSPSNKVTEKGKDVELRCDPISGHTALYWYRQSLGQGLEFLIYFQGNSAPDKSGLPSDRFSAERTGGSVSTLTIQRTQQEDSAVYLCASSLSRTSGNTIYFGEGSWLTVV.